What follows describes a single T cell receptor beta chain. Its antigen is as yet unknown. Germline values: CDR1 SGHTA, CDR2 FQGNSA. The CDR3 length is 14 residues. V was shortened by 7 bases and J by 6 bases, with 16 bases between the two germline ends. This specimen comes from a study of T cell responses to AZD1222 COVID-19 vaccine. The repertoire was sequenced with immunoSEQ multiplex PCR; TCRdb's copy has only in-frame clones and lacks some. The sample contains under 140,000 clones, approximately 90% of which appear only once. General study findings and limits: Without day 14 samples, only post-peak T cell repertoires were studied.

Here the sequenced sample was peripheral blood, taken on day 0 of AZD1222 vaccination. This clonotype originated in an adult in good health. This chain joins TRBV7-2 and TRBJ2-4, with D perhaps assigned TRBD1 or TRBD2 (6 bases each). As DNA, the CDR3 is TGTGCCAGCACCTACAACTCGGGGGCAAACATTCAGTACTTC. Protein product: CASTYNSGANIQYF. The full variable domain, completed using reference TRBV7-2 and TRBJ2-4, is GAGVSQSPSNKVTEKGKDVELRCDPISGHTALYWYRQSLGQGLEFLIYFQGNSAPDKSGLPSDRFSAERTGGSVSTLTIQRTQQEDSAVYLCASTYNSGANIQYFGAGTRLSVL.